Following are 30 T cell receptor beta chains from one sample sequenced in a study of T cells in localized non-small cell lung cancer. Generated by immunoSEQ multiplex PCR, the TCRdb table keeps only in-frame clones and is missing some. The sample shows approximately 40,000 clones, around 87% of them seen only once. Sample: peripheral blood, taken before any cancer treatment. The receptors were gathered from a man aged 18 to 55 with stage I lung adenocarcinoma.

The chain carries TRBV5-4 and TRBJ2-3; 11 bases fit TRBD2. The length of the CDR3 is 16 residues. Losses at the gene ends were 1 base for V and 4 bases for J; bases not matched to a gene: 5. Germline CDR1 is SGHNT and CDR2 is YYREEE (reference sequence). CDR3 protein: CASSLLAGGPADTQYF. CDR3 DNA sequence: TGTGCCAGCAGCTTGTTAGCGGGGGGGCCGGCAGATACGCAGTATTTT.

The J gene is TRBJ2-1, the V gene TRBV2, with 8 positions matching TRBD2. The length of the CDR3 is 15 residues. Losses at the gene ends were 0 bases for V and 4 bases for J; bases not matched to a gene: 2. The germline V gene encodes CDR1 SNHLY and CDR2 FYNNEI. The CDR3 region is CASSEARGAYNEQFF. CDR3 bases: TGTGCCAGCAGTGAAGCGCGGGGGGCGTACAATGAGCAGTTCTTC.

The V call is TRBV19, the J call TRBJ1-2; unclear D gene. The CDR3 runs to 15 residues. The V end lost 1 base, the J end lost 0 bases, and 9 bases lay between the germline ends. Germline CDR1 LNHDA, CDR2 SQIVND (reference sequence). The CDR3 region is CASSIGGRSNYGYTF. In DNA, the CDR3 is TGTGCCAGTAGTATAGGAGGCCGATCTAACTATGGCTACACCTTC.

V is TRBV7-3 and J is TRBJ2-5; D is perhaps TRBD2 (5 bases). This CDR3 comprises 13 residues. Trimming shortened V by 2 bases and J by 3 bases, and 7 bases separated the two germline ends. Per the germline V gene, CDR1 is SGHTA and CDR2 is FQGTGA. The CDR3 DNA sequence: TGTGCCAGCAGCTTACCCGGGGAAGAGACCCAGTACTTC. It codes for CASSLPGEETQYF.

The chain recombines TRBV7-2 with TRBJ2-5, with D tentatively TRBD1 or TRBD2 (7 bases each). The CDR3 has 14 amino acids. Germline loops: CDR1 SGHTA, CDR2 FQGNSA. V lost 5 bases to trimming and J lost 5 bases, with 15 bases between them. CDR3 coding DNA: TGTGCCAGCAGCGCGGGAGTAGGGGGCGAGACCCAGTACTTC. This codes for CASSAGVGGETQYF.

The V gene is TRBV7-2, the J gene TRBJ2-7, with 9 positions matching TRBD2. The CDR3 extends over 17 amino acids. Trimming at V came to 4 bases and at J to 0 bases, leaving 10 bases not matched to a gene. Looked up from germline, CDR1 is SGHTA and CDR2 is FQGNSA. The CDR3 spells CASSSPGSGGHSYEQYF. The CDR3 nucleotides are TGTGCCAGCAGCTCCCCTGGTAGCGGGGGACACTCCTACGAGCAGTACTTC.

V usage is TRBV7-6 and J usage is TRBJ1-5, with no clear D. The ends were cut back, 2 bases at V and 4 bases at J, with 6 bases in the middle. The CDR3 is 13 amino acids. CDR1 is SGHVS, CDR2 FNYEAQ, per germline. In DNA form, the CDR3 reads TGTGCCAGCAGCTTAACGGAGAATCAGCCCCAGCATTTT. As protein: CASSLTENQPQHF.

This clone was seen only a few times. V is TRBV11-2 and J is TRBJ1-5; D is unresolved. The CDR3 runs to 17 residues. From germline, CDR1 is SGHAT and CDR2 FQNNGV. V gave up 4 bases and J gave up 4 bases, with 20 bases separating them. The CDR3 DNA follows: TGTGCCAGCAGCTGGCAGGATCTGACCAAGGAGAATCAGCCCCAGCATTTT. It translates to CASSWQDLTKENQPQHF.

V usage is TRBV28 and J usage is TRBJ1-2; D is uncertain. This CDR3 spans 16 amino acids. Germline V gives CDR1 MDHEN, CDR2 SYDVKM. V was clipped by 7 bases and J by 0 bases, with 18 bases between them. CDR3 nucleotides: TGTGCCAGCAAAATCAGCGCTACACTAGCTAACTATGGCTACACCTTC. Translation: CASKISATLANYGYTF.

The chain links TRBV27 to TRBJ1-2, with D perhaps matching TRBD1 (5 bases). CDR1 and CDR2 from the germline V gene are MNHEY and SMNVEV (reference sequence). This CDR3 has 12 residues. V lost 6 bases to trimming and J lost 8 bases, with 13 bases between them. The CDR3 DNA reads TGTGCCAGCAGGGGGGAGGGTCAGGGCTACACCTTC. It translates to CASRGEGQGYTF.

This chain uses TRBV25-1 with TRBJ2-7; D is perhaps TRBD1 or TRBD2 (5 bases each). Trimming cost V 3 bases and J 0 bases, with 18 bases left between them. CDR3 size: 17 residues. Per the germline V gene, CDR1 is MGHDK and CDR2 is SYGVNS. DNA of the CDR3: TGTGCCAGCAGTGAGCCTTCCGGGACCCTAGGCTCCTACGAGCAGTACTTC. This codes for CASSEPSGTLGSYEQYF.

The chain uses TRBV5-4 and TRBJ1-1, with D unclear. CDR3 size: 14 residues. The V end lost 0 bases, the J end lost 2 bases, and 8 bases lay between the germline ends. Per germline, CDR1 SGHNT and CDR2 YYREEE (reference sequence). The CDR3 DNA is TGTGCCAGCAGCTTGGAAAGGATCAACACTGAAGCTTTCTTT. Its translation: CASSLERINTEAFF.

The J gene is TRBJ2-1, the V gene TRBV2; 8 bases are shared with TRBD2. This CDR3 contains 15 residues. With V trimmed by 4 bases and J by 0 bases, 2 bases remained unmatched. CDR1 and CDR2 (germline): SNHLY, FYNNEI. The CDR3 region has the DNA TGTGCCAGCAGTGTGCTAGCGGGCTCCTACAATGAGCAGTTCTTC. It encodes CASSVLAGSYNEQFF.

The CDR3 here is CASGRVTSNQPQHF. The CDR3 nucleotides are TGTGCCAGCGGCAGGGTTACGAGCAATCAGCCCCAGCATTTT. The chain is built from TRBV28 and TRBJ1-5, with D possibly matching TRBD1 (5 bases). V dropped 8 bases and J dropped 1 base, with 12 bases sitting between them. The CDR3 extends over 14 amino acids. Germline lookup yields CDR1 MDHEN and CDR2 SYDVKM.

V usage is TRBV7-2 and J usage is TRBJ1-1, with unresolved D. V was pared by 4 bases and J by 1 base, with 10 bases between. CDR1 is SGHTA and CDR2 is FQGNSA in the germline V gene. CDR3 size: 14 residues. The chain's CDR3 is CASSSGLGNTEAFF. CDR3 nucleotide sequence: TGTGCCAGCAGCTCGGGTCTGGGGAACACTGAAGCTTTCTTT.

This chain uses TRBV25-1 with TRBJ2-5; D possibly corresponds to TRBD2 (6 bases). V dropped 3 bases and J dropped 4 bases, with 21 bases sitting between them. The V gene's germline CDR1 is MGHDK and CDR2 SYGVNS. This CDR3 has 17 amino acids. The CDR3 reads CASSDQYIDPGLETQYF. Here the CDR3 DNA reads TGTGCCAGCAGTGACCAGTATATAGACCCGGGACTAGAGACCCAGTACTTC.

The rearrangement uses TRBV18 and TRBJ2-5, with 10 nucleotides matching TRBD1. There are 18 residues in the CDR3. Germline V gene lookup returns CDR1 KGHSH and CDR2 LQKENI. V shed 1 base and J 4 bases; nucleotides not matched to a gene: 12. CDR3: CASSPQNTDRGRRETQYF. The DNA for the CDR3 is TGTGCCAGCTCACCACAAAATACCGACAGGGGGCGTCGAGAGACCCAGTACTTC. The full variable domain, completed using reference TRBV18 and TRBJ2-5, is NAGVMQNPRHLVRRRGQEARLRCSPMKGHSHVYWYRQLPEEGLKFMVYLQKENIIDESGMPKERFSAEFPKEGPSILRIQQVVRGDSAAYFCASSPQNTDRGRRETQYFGPGTRLLVL.

CDR3 region: CASSLKKGEGSPLHF. The DNA of the CDR3 is TGTGCCAGCAGCTTAAAGAAGGGTGAGGGTTCACCCCTCCACTTT. The chain joins TRBV7-3 to TRBJ1-6, with no clear D. Germline loops: CDR1 SGHTA, CDR2 FQGTGA. This CDR3 is built from 15 residues. With 1 base removed from V and 9 bases from J, the gap between germline ends came to 13 bases.

This clone was seen only once. The chain joins TRBV2 to TRBJ1-6; D is perhaps TRBD1 (5 bases). Trimming pared 7 bases from V and 6 bases from J, leaving 7 bases between. This CDR3 comprises 12 residues. The germline V gene has CDR1 SNHLY and CDR2 FYNNEI. The CDR3: CASKGPNSPLHF. CDR3 nucleotide sequence: TGTGCCAGCAAGGGACCTAATTCACCCCTCCACTTT. Looking up the rest from reference TRBV2 and TRBJ1-6 gives the full variable domain: EPEVTQTPSHQVTQMGQEVILRCVPISNHLYFYWYRQILGQKVEFLVSFYNNEISEKSEIFDDQFSVERPDGSNFTLKIRSTKLEDSAMYFCASKGPNSPLHFGNGTRLTVT.

The chain combines TRBV5-4 with TRBJ1-3; 7 bases match TRBD1. Per the germline V gene, CDR1 is SGHNT and CDR2 is YYREEE (reference sequence). The CDR3 extends over 15 amino acids. With V trimmed by 3 bases and J by 2 bases, 5 bases remained unmatched. The chain's CDR3 is CASSSKDRAGNTIYF. CDR3 bases: TGTGCCAGCAGCTCCAAAGACAGGGCTGGAAACACCATATATTTT. Complete variable domain (other parts from reference TRBV5-4 and TRBJ1-3): ETGVTQSPTHLIKTRGQQVTLRCSSQSGHNTVSWYQQALGQGPQFIFQYYREEENGRGNFPPRFSGLQFPNYSSELNVNALELDDSALYLCASSSKDRAGNTIYFGEGSWLTVV.

This chain uses TRBV5-1 with TRBJ2-5; D perhaps matches TRBD2 (5 bases). V lost 0 bases and J lost 4, with 13 bases in between. CDR1 is SGHRS, CDR2 YFSETQ, per germline. The CDR3 extends over 15 amino acids. The CDR3 loop is CASSLAGGEGETQYF. The DNA for the CDR3 is TGCGCCAGCAGCTTGGCCGGAGGAGAAGGAGAGACCCAGTACTTC.

This sequence joins TRBV21-1 and TRBJ2-1; TRBD2, the table's D call, lacks a check against the DNA. TRBV21-1 is flagged as a pseudogene. CDR3 length: 15 amino acids. Here the CDR3 DNA reads TGTGCCAGCACCCCCCTGGCGGGGGGCTACAATGAGCAGTTCTTC. Translated: CASTPLAGGYNEQFF.

There are a few counts of this clone. The chain couples TRBV9 to TRBJ1-1; perhaps TRBD1 as D (5 bases). Germline V gives CDR1 SGDLS, CDR2 YYNGEE. The CDR3 is 15 residues long. V lost 0 bases and J 1 base, leaving 10 bases between the germline ends. The CDR3 DNA follows: TGTGCCAGCAGCGTAGGGTATACAGGGAACACTGAAGCTTTCTTT. Amino acids: CASSVGYTGNTEAFF.

V is TRBV18 and J is TRBJ1-1; a weak D match, TRBD1 (6 bases). The CDR3 consists of 13 residues. The V end was cut by 3 bases, the J end by 6 bases, with 11 bases between. Germline V gene lookup returns CDR1 KGHSH and CDR2 LQKENI. The CDR3 region has the DNA TGTGCCAGCTCACCTCGACGGGGGCCTGAAGCTTTCTTT. Its protein product is CASSPRRGPEAFF.

The chain recombines TRBV7-7 with TRBJ2-5; tentatively, D is TRBD1 (5 bases). Per germline, CDR1 SSHAT and CDR2 FNYEAQ (reference sequence). Trimming took 0 bases from V and 0 from J, leaving 5 bases between them. This CDR3 comprises 14 residues. The CDR3 sequence is CASSLAGDQETQYF. Written as DNA, the CDR3 is TGTGCCAGCAGCTTAGCAGGGGACCAAGAGACCCAGTACTTC. The variable domain in full, completed from reference TRBV7-7 and TRBJ2-5, reads GAGVSQSPRYKVTKRGQDVTLRCDPISSHATLYWYQQALGQGPEFLTYFNYEAQPDKSGLPSDRFSAERPEGSISTLTIQRTEQRDSAMYRCASSLAGDQETQYFGPGTRLLVL.

This clone was picked up a small number of times. The gene calls are TRBV19 and TRBJ1-6; the D gene is possibly TRBD1 (5 bases). Germline V lookup: CDR1 LNHDA, CDR2 SQIVND (reference sequence). CDR3 length equals 14 residues. The V end was cut by 6 bases, the J end by 10 bases, with 16 bases between. The chain's CDR3 is CASRTGQGGSPLHF. In nucleotides, the CDR3 is TGTGCCAGTAGGACGGGGCAGGGTGGATCACCCCTCCACTTT.

This rearrangement joins TRBV11-2 to TRBJ2-3; perhaps TRBD2 as D (6 bases). The V end was cut by 1 base, the J end by 2 bases, with 22 bases between. CDR1 SGHAT and CDR2 FQNNGV come from the germline V gene. CDR3 length equals 19 residues. The CDR3 region is CASSLGEAPWRGATDTQYF. The CDR3 DNA follows: TGTGCCAGCAGCTTAGGTGAAGCCCCCTGGCGGGGTGCCACAGATACGCAGTATTTT.

The chain combines TRBV30 with TRBJ2-2, with D tentatively TRBD1 (5 bases). The CDR3 covers 15 residues. The germline V gene encodes CDR1 GTSNPN and CDR2 SVGIG (reference sequence). Trimming shortened V by 3 bases and J by 4 bases, and 15 bases separated the two germline ends. In DNA, the CDR3 is TGTGCCTGGAGCCAAAGACAGACCCGCACCGGGGAGCTGTTTTTT. This codes for CAWSQRQTRTGELFF.

The V call is TRBV27, the J call TRBJ1-3, with a tentative D call TRBD1 (5 bases). V was shortened by 8 bases and J by 2 bases, with 13 bases between the two germline ends. The CDR3 sequence is 14 residues long. Germline V gives CDR1 MNHEY, CDR2 SMNVEV (reference sequence). The CDR3: CASGRGVTGNTIYF. The DNA for the CDR3 is TGTGCCAGCGGAAGAGGGGTTACTGGAAACACCATATATTTT.

This chain joins TRBV4-2 and TRBJ2-7, with D maybe TRBD1 (6 bases). Germline V lookup: CDR1 LGHNA, CDR2 YNFKEQ. This CDR3 has 14 amino acids. Trimming shortened V by 4 bases and J by 4 bases, and 14 bases separated the two germline ends. DNA of the CDR3: TGTGCCAGCAGCCCCAGACAGGATGTATACGAGCAGTACTTC. Amino acids: CASSPRQDVYEQYF.